The 10 T cell receptor beta chains given below trace back to one sample, sequenced in a study of memory CD4+ T cells and cytomegalovirus serostatus. Single viable CD3+CD4+CD8-CD45RO+ cells were sorted as the memory CD4+ T cells. The method was immunoSEQ multiplex PCR; TCRdb's version includes in-frame clones alone and lacks a portion of them. The sample consists of approximately 56,000 clones, about 81% of them appearing once. The sample taken for sequencing was memory CD4+ T cells from blood. These receptors all come from an adult in good health and CMV-seronegative.

This clone has a handful of counts. V is TRBV19 and J is TRBJ2-3; TRBD2 is a possible D gene (5 bases). The CDR3 has 12 residues. The germline V gene has CDR1 LNHDA and CDR2 SQIVND (reference sequence). Trimming took off 10 bases at V and 2 bases at J, with 10 bases between the two ends. The CDR3 region is CATNDYTDTQYF. The CDR3 DNA sequence: TGTGCCACCAACGACTACACAGATACGCAGTATTTT.

The chain carries TRBV10-3 and TRBJ2-1; D remains ambiguous. CDR1 and CDR2 from the germline V gene are ENHRY and SYGVKD. This CDR3 has 14 residues. V gave up 7 bases and J gave up 5 bases, with 15 bases separating them. In nucleotides, the CDR3 is TGTGCCATCACCCCCTCAGCCCGTAACAATGAGCAGTTCTTC. It codes for CAITPSARNNEQFF.

This rearrangement joins TRBV30 to TRBJ1-2, with TRBD1 matching over 8 bases. CDR3 size: 12 residues. The V and J ends lost 1 base and 10 bases, in that order; junction bases with no gene match: 5. Germline V gene sequence: CDR1 GTSNPN, CDR2 SVGIG (reference sequence). The CDR3, as DNA: TGTGCCTGGAGTGCTTGGACAGGGATCTACACCTTC. Its protein is CAWSAWTGIYTF.

The chain links TRBV5-6 to TRBJ2-7; TRBD1 matches at 10 bases. The V gene's germline CDR1 is SGHDT and CDR2 YYEEEE. The CDR3 consists of 14 residues. V dropped 4 bases and J dropped 6; count of bases not matched to a gene: 7. CDR3 sequence reads: CASSPAGQGGEQYF. Here the CDR3 DNA reads TGTGCCAGCAGCCCGGCCGGACAGGGGGGCGAGCAGTACTTC.

J is TRBJ2-2 and V is TRBV6-5; D unclear. CDR3 length: 15 residues. V was clipped by 4 bases and J by 3 bases, with 12 bases between them. The germline gives CDR1 MNHEY, CDR2 SVGAGI. The DNA of the CDR3 is TGTGCCAGCAGTTCGGGCCCCCGGGACACCGGGGAGCTGTTTTTT. Its translation is CASSSGPRDTGELFF.

This clone appeared once. The J gene is TRBJ1-2, the V gene TRBV5-1; the match to TRBD1 covers 7 bases. From germline, CDR1 is SGHRS and CDR2 YFSETQ. The CDR3 sequence is 19 residues long. The V gene end was trimmed by 2 bases and the J gene end by 7 bases; junction bases not matched to a gene: 23. The CDR3 reads CASSFLPHGPDRPQGGYTF. CDR3 sequence (DNA): TGCGCCAGCAGCTTCTTGCCCCATGGCCCGGACAGGCCGCAGGGTGGCTACACCTTC.

CDR3 protein: CASSLSGTNYGYTF. In DNA, the CDR3 is TGCGCCAGCAGCTTGTCAGGCACTAACTATGGCTACACCTTC. The V gene is TRBV5-1, the J gene TRBJ1-2, with no clear D. V was clipped by 1 base and J by 0 bases, with 7 bases between them. The CDR3 length is 14 residues. Per the germline V gene, CDR1 is SGHRS and CDR2 is YFSETQ.

This clone was observed a handful of times. The chain recombines TRBV18 with TRBJ1-1; 11 positions agree with TRBD1. CDR3 length equals 13 residues. The ends lost 5 bases at V and 5 bases at J; junction bases unmatched: 1. Germline V gene lookup returns CDR1 KGHSH and CDR2 LQKENI. CDR3 DNA: TGTGCCAGCTCAGGGACAGGGGGGACTGAAGCTTTCTTT. Protein: CASSGTGGTEAFF.

The J gene is TRBJ2-2, the V gene TRBV7-2, with a weak D call TRBD1 (5 bases). From germline, CDR1 is SGHTA and CDR2 FQGNSA. Trimming removed 4 bases at V and 3 bases at J, with 12 bases between. This CDR3 spans 15 amino acids. The CDR3 coding sequence is TGTGCCAGCAGCTGGGGCTCTCGGGACACCGGGGAGCTGTTTTTT. This encodes CASSWGSRDTGELFF.

V usage is TRBV7-2 and J usage is TRBJ2-7; D gene uncertain. The germline CDR1 and CDR2 sequences are SGHTA and FQGNSA. The CDR3 covers 13 residues. Trimming cost V 5 bases and J 3 bases, with 11 bases left between them. The CDR3 reads CASSPPDDYEQYF. The CDR3 bases are TGTGCCAGCAGCCCCCCGGATGACTACGAGCAGTACTTC.